Sequencing of this T cell receptor beta chain was carried out in a study of blood T cell repertoires in COVID-19. Overall study context: Acute and convalescent COVID-19 samples came from the United States, Italy and Spain. The cDNA or gDNA used as material had been derived from T cells, B-cell-depleted T cells, or PBMCs.

This clone was seen a few times. Germline CDR1 LGHDT, CDR2 YNNKEL (reference sequence). This CDR3 has 14 amino acids. With 1 base removed from V and 2 bases from J, the gap between germline ends came to 8 bases. As handled by the study authors: The authors estimated nucleated cell counts from reference gene primer amplification. Produced via immunoSEQ multiplex PCR; TCRdb's table is partial and in-frame only. V, J and clone size reflect that table, while D and trimming were determined from the DNA. The table lists 45,000 to 50,000 clones, roughly nine tenths of them singletons. The chain has TRBV3-1 (or the pseudogene TRBV3-2) and TRBJ1-2, with D unclear. The sequence derives from a human donor in a cohort sampled during active COVID-19. Material for sequencing was peripheral blood. For the CDR3, the DNA is TGTGCCAGCAGCCAAGCAGGAGGGAACTATGGCTACACCTTC. Its translation is CASSQAGGNYGYTF.